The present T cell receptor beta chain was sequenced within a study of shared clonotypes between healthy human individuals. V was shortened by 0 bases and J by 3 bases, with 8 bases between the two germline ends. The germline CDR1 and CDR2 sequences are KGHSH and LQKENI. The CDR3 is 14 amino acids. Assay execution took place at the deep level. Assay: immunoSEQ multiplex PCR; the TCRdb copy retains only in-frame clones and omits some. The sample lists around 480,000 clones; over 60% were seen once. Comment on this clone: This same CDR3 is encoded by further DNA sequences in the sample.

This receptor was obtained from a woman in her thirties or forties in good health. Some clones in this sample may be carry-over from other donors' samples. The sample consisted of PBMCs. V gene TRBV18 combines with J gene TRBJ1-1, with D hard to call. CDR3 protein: CASSPPGGYTEAFF. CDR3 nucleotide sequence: TGTGCCAGCTCACCACCGGGCGGGTACACTGAAGCTTTCTTT.